The rows below give T cell receptor beta chains drawn from one sample of a study of blood T cell repertoires in COVID-19. Sequenced by immunoSEQ multiplex PCR; TCRdb stores in-frame clones only, minus some. The sample includes 150,000 to 200,000 clones, around 90% of them seen just once. Sequenced: peripheral blood. These receptors came from a man aged 55-75 years with active or convalescent COVID-19. The CDR3 runs from the conserved cysteine through the conserved F or W. Fields, in order: clone size, D gene, V gene, J gene, CDR3 protein, CDR3 DNA. D genes are given only for firm matches. Only part of the rows carry a size: once, few, many, or a class if the clone is expanded.

-	TRBD1	TRBV2	TRBJ2-1	CATRQGIYNEQFF	TGTGCCACCCGACAGGGGATTTACAATGAGCAGTTCTTC
-	TRBD1	TRBV6-2/TRBV6-3	TRBJ1-5	CASSYSQILMRTGGLNQPQHF	TGTGCCAGCAGTTACTCCCAAATACTAATGAGAACAGGGGGCCTTAATCAGCCCCAGCATTTT
-	-	TRBV18	TRBJ2-7	CASSPSTGSYEQYF	TGTGCCAGCTCACCGTCGACGGGTTCCTACGAGCAGTACTTC
few	TRBD2	TRBV11-2	TRBJ2-1	CASSLGGSPFF	TGTGCCAGCAGCTTAGGCGGGAGTCCTTTCTTC
-	TRBD1	TRBV27	TRBJ1-1	CASSWRTGNTEAFF	TGTGCCAGCAGCTGGAGGACAGGGAACACTGAAGCTTTCTTT
-	-	TRBV30	TRBJ1-6	CAWSVIQHYNSPLHF	TGTGCCTGGAGTGTAATACAGCATTATAATTCACCCCTCCACTTT
-	-	TRBV5-1	TRBJ2-2	CASSLNPRGPTGELFF	TGCGCCAGCAGCCTCAACCCCAGGGGCCCCACCGGGGAGCTGTTTTTT
-	TRBD1	TRBV7-8	TRBJ2-2	CASSSSAGQVAGELFF	TGTGCCAGCAGCTCCAGCGCCGGACAGGTGGCTGGGGAGCTGTTTTTT
once	-	TRBV11-1	TRBJ2-7	CASFSGHLYEQYF	TGTGCCAGCTTTTCGGGACACCTATACGAGCAGTACTTC
-	-	TRBV4-1	TRBJ2-7	CASSQERGGGPVYEQYF	TGCGCCAGCAGCCAAGAGAGGGGGGGAGGCCCTGTCTACGAGCAGTACTTC
-	-	TRBV6-1	TRBJ1-2	CASSDAGTSNYGYTF	TGTGCCAGCAGTGACGCCGGGACAAGTAACTATGGCTACACCTTC
-	-	TRBV21-1	TRBJ2-3	CASSKCRVPTDTQYF	TGTGCCAGCAGCAAATGCAGGGTGCCCACAGATACGCAGTATTTT
-	-	TRBV19	TRBJ1-1	CASSRARARETEAFF	TGTGCCAGTAGTAGGGCCAGGGCCAGGGAAACTGAAGCTTTCTTT
-	-	TRBV5-1	TRBJ1-2	CASSLGGRSDYGYTF	TGCGCCAGCAGCTTGGGCGGCAGATCGGACTATGGCTACACCTTC
-	-	TRBV28	TRBJ2-7	CASSLGLEQYF	TGTGCCAGCAGTTTAGGCCTCGAGCAGTACTTC
-	-	TRBV10-2	TRBJ1-3	CASTVTSSGNTIYF	TGCGCCAGCACCGTGACAAGCTCTGGAAACACCATATATTTT
-	TRBD1	TRBV28	TRBJ2-5	CASSSSGTGGETQYF	TGTGCCAGCAGTTCGTCCGGGACAGGGGGGGAGACCCAGTACTTC